These 20 T cell receptor beta chains share one sample of origin, sequenced in a study of blood T cell repertoires in COVID-19. Method: immunoSEQ multiplex PCR; TCRdb's copy keeps in-frame clones and lacks some. The sample holds roughly 200,000 clones, 85% to 90% seen once. Sequenced: PBMCs or T cells enriched from blood (not recorded which). The source is a middle-aged woman with acute COVID-19.

This chain links TRBV14 with TRBJ2-5; 9 positions agree with TRBD1. This CDR3 has 15 amino acids. V lost 4 bases, J lost 5 bases, and 8 bases stayed unmatched. CDR1 is SGHDN and CDR2 is FVKESK in the germline V gene. DNA for the CDR3: TGTGCCAGCAGCCTGGGCTACAGGGGGCACGAGACCCAGTACTTC. Its protein product is CASSLGYRGHETQYF.

J is TRBJ2-4 and V is TRBV5-1; perhaps TRBD2 as D (5 bases). The CDR3 consists of 14 residues. Trimming left V 4 bases short and J 5 bases short, with 13 bases between. In germline, CDR1 is SGHRS, CDR2 YFSETQ. This chain's CDR3 is CASSPEVRQNIQYF. The CDR3 bases are TGCGCCAGCAGCCCGGAGGTCCGGCAAAACATTCAGTACTTC.

The J gene is TRBJ1-2, the V gene TRBV15; D is uncertain. This CDR3 region has 13 residues. Trimming removed 0 bases at V and 3 bases at J, with 5 bases between. Germline V gives CDR1 LNHNV, CDR2 YYDKDF (reference sequence). CDR3 sequence: CATSRESDYGYTF. In DNA, the CDR3 is TGTGCCACCAGCAGAGAAAGCGACTATGGCTACACCTTC. The full variable domain, completed using reference TRBV15 and TRBJ1-2, is DAMVIQNPRYQVTQFGKPVTLSCSQTLNHNVMYWYQQKSSQAPKLLFHYYDKDFNNEADTPDNFQSRRPNTSFCFLDIRSPGLGDTAMYLCATSRESDYGYTFGSGTRLTVV.

The gene calls are TRBV10-3 and TRBJ2-7, with 9 bases matching TRBD2. The CDR3 consists of 12 residues. Germline V gene lookup returns CDR1 ENHRY and CDR2 SYGVKD. V lost 9 bases to trimming and J lost 3 bases; unmatched junction nucleotides: 3. CDR3 protein: CAMRLADYEQYF. In DNA, the CDR3 is TGTGCCATGAGACTAGCGGACTACGAGCAGTACTTC.

The chain recombines TRBV5-1 with TRBJ2-2, with unresolved D. The CDR3 is 13 amino acids. Germline values: CDR1 SGHRS, CDR2 YFSETQ. Trimming pared 0 bases from V and 10 bases from J, leaving 10 bases between. CDR3 sequence reads: CASSLDRSMELFF. The CDR3, as DNA: TGCGCCAGCAGCTTGGATCGTTCTATGGAGCTGTTTTTT.

The chain carries TRBV6-5 and TRBJ1-1; 7 bases are a match to TRBD1. Germline trimming cut 2 bases from V and 6 bases from J; bases unmatched to any gene: 6. This CDR3 contains 14 residues. CDR1 is MNHEY, CDR2 SVGAGI, per germline. CDR3 coding DNA: TGTGCCAGCAGTTACCGGGACAGTTCCTCTGAAGCTTTCTTT. Amino acid sequence: CASSYRDSSSEAFF.

This chain connects TRBV5-1 to TRBJ1-6; unclear D gene. Germline loops: CDR1 SGHRS, CDR2 YFSETQ. The CDR3 loop spans 15 amino acids. V gave up 0 bases and J gave up 6 bases, with 10 bases separating them. Here the CDR3 DNA reads TGCGCCAGCAGCTTGGGACGGGAGACTAATTCACCCCTCCACTTT. It codes for CASSLGRETNSPLHF. The whole variable domain, filled in from reference TRBV5-1 and TRBJ1-6, reads KAGVTQTPRYLIKTRGQQVTLSCSPISGHRSVSWYQQTPGQGLQFLFEYFSETQRNKGNFPGRFSGRQFSNSRSEMNVSTLELGDSALYLCASSLGRETNSPLHFGNGTRLTVT.

This clone was counted between two and nine times. The chain uses TRBV6-6 and TRBJ2-2; D gene uncertain. Germline CDR1 reads MNHNY; CDR2 reads SVGAGI (reference sequence). The CDR3 has 12 residues. Trimming took off 2 bases at V and 5 bases at J, with 3 bases between the two ends. The CDR3 protein is CASSYETGELFF. The CDR3 DNA is TGTGCCAGCAGTTACGAGACCGGGGAGCTGTTTTTT.

The gene calls are TRBV29-1 and TRBJ1-1, with 7 bases identical to TRBD1. Trimming removed 7 bases from V and 1 base from J; junction bases left unmatched: 6. Germline CDR1 SQVTM, CDR2 ANQGSEA. This CDR3 region has 13 residues. The CDR3 DNA reads TGCAGCGCTTTTCAGGGGGGGAACACTGAAGCTTTCTTT. It translates to CSAFQGGNTEAFF.

V is TRBV30 and J is TRBJ1-1; D is possibly TRBD1 (6 bases). CDR1 GTSNPN and CDR2 SVGIG come from the germline V gene (reference sequence). The V end lost 5 bases, the J end lost 0 bases, and 7 bases lay between the germline ends. The CDR3 length is 12 residues. Here the CDR3 reads CAWGTLNTEAFF. CDR3 coding DNA: TGTGCCTGGGGGACATTGAACACTGAAGCTTTCTTT.

The genes are TRBV24-1 and TRBJ2-7, with D maybe TRBD2 (5 bases). Trimming removed 4 bases from V and 3 bases from J, with 21 bases in between. Germline-derived CDR1 and CDR2 are KGHDR and SFDVKD. The CDR3 is 17 amino acids. In nucleotides, the CDR3 is TGTGCCACCAGTGACTTTTACCTTGGACTGGTAATCTACGAGCAGTACTTC. This translates into CATSDFYLGLVIYEQYF.

The rearrangement joins TRBV7-3 to TRBJ1-1; unclear D gene. The V end was cut by 5 bases, the J end by 3 bases, with 16 bases between. This CDR3 is 15 amino acids long. The germline gives CDR1 SGHTA, CDR2 FQGTGA. In nucleotides, the CDR3 is TGTGCCAGCAGCCCAAGGAGCGTCTCCGACACTGAAGCTTTCTTT. Translated, it gives CASSPRSVSDTEAFF.

The J gene is TRBJ1-4, the V gene TRBV6-5; 8 bases are a match to TRBD1. The CDR3 is 16 amino acids. Germline V CDR1 and CDR2: MNHEY, SVGAGI. The V segment lost 4 bases and the J segment 6 bases; nucleotides outside the gene matches: 10. DNA for the CDR3: TGTGCCAGCAGTTTCAGTTCGGACAGGGAGGATGAAAAACTGTTTTTT. Its protein product is CASSFSSDREDEKLFF.

The DNA of the CDR3 is TGTGCCAGCAGACGACTAGCGGGAGGGCTGGGAGAGACCCAGTACTTC. It codes for CASRRLAGGLGETQYF. The chain recombines TRBV27 with TRBJ2-5; 14 bases agree with TRBD2. The CDR3 has 16 residues. The V segment lost 6 bases and the J segment 4 bases; nucleotides outside the gene matches: 7. Germline V gives CDR1 MNHEY, CDR2 SMNVEV (reference sequence).

Here the CDR3 reads CASSPQATRNTIYF. CDR3 in DNA: TGTGCCAGCAGTCCCCAAGCAACTCGAAACACCATATATTTT. The chain couples TRBV28 to TRBJ1-3; no reliable D call. From germline, CDR1 is MDHEN and CDR2 SYDVKM. The length of the CDR3 is 14 residues. V was cut by 5 bases and J by 5 bases, with 13 bases left in between.

CDR3 in amino acids: CASSGQGAGAEAFF. The DNA of the CDR3 is TGTGCCAGCAGTGGACAGGGGGCAGGCGCTGAAGCTTTCTTT. The V call is TRBV2, the J call TRBJ1-1; 10 positions match TRBD1. This CDR3 spans 14 amino acids. V was pared by 4 bases and J by 6 bases, with 5 bases of the junction left unmatched. Germline lookup yields CDR1 SNHLY and CDR2 FYNNEI.

The V gene is TRBV5-6, the J gene TRBJ1-6; D is unresolved. There are 12 residues in the CDR3. The germline V gene has CDR1 SGHDT and CDR2 YYEEEE. V lost 3 bases and J 8 bases, leaving 6 bases between the germline ends. The CDR3 DNA follows: TGTGCCAGCAGCTCGTTTGATTCACCCCTCCACTTT. Translated, it gives CASSSFDSPLHF. The variable domain in full, completed from reference TRBV5-6 and TRBJ1-6, reads DAGVTQSPTHLIKTRGQQVTLRCSPKSGHDTVSWYQQALGQGPQFIFQYYEEEERQRGNFPDRFSGHQFPNYSSELNVNALLLGDSALYLCASSSFDSPLHFGNGTRLTVT.

The chain has TRBV6-5 and TRBJ1-4; perhaps TRBD1 as D (5 bases). CDR1 and CDR2 (germline): MNHEY, SVGAGI. Trimming pared 6 bases from V and 6 bases from J, leaving 14 bases between. This CDR3 comprises 14 residues. The CDR3 sequence: CASRDQGWDEKLFF. DNA of the CDR3: TGTGCCAGCAGGGATCAGGGATGGGATGAAAAACTGTTTTTT.

This chain joins TRBV19 and TRBJ2-2, with 8 positions matching TRBD1. The CDR3 covers 15 residues. Trimming removed 4 bases from V and 5 bases from J; junction bases left unmatched: 6. Germline-derived CDR1 and CDR2 are LNHDA and SQIVND (reference sequence). Here the CDR3 reads CASSRKTGVTGELFF. Written as DNA, the CDR3 is TGTGCCAGTAGTAGAAAGACAGGGGTAACCGGGGAGCTGTTTTTT.

V and J are TRBV2 and TRBJ1-2, with 8 positions matching TRBD1. In germline, CDR1 is SNHLY, CDR2 FYNNEI. V shed 5 bases, J shed 0 bases, and the junction held 2 bases outside the gene matches. The CDR3 runs to 14 residues. CDR3: CASSKTGANYGYTF. In nucleotides, the CDR3 is TGTGCCAGCAGTAAGACAGGGGCTAACTATGGCTACACCTTC. The whole variable domain, remainder taken from reference TRBV2 and TRBJ1-2, is EPEVTQTPSHQVTQMGQEVILRCVPISNHLYFYWYRQILGQKVEFLVSFYNNEISEKSEIFDDQFSVERPDGSNFTLKIRSTKLEDSAMYFCASSKTGANYGYTFGSGTRLTVV.